The clone carrying this T cell receptor (beta chain) was seen a handful of times. Its antigen is unidentified. CD45RO negativity and positive selection for CCR7 defined naive CD8 cells, a population that excluded terminally differentiated effector memory CD45RA+ cells. None of the donors, who were healthy HIV-negative adults, had recently had acute infections or vaccinations. This CDR3 has 12 residues. V lost 6 bases and J lost 6, with 11 bases in between. The germline gives CDR1 MNHEY, CDR2 SVGAGI. The data originate from a study of shared clonotypes between healthy human individuals. Study at large: A couple of women and a few men aged 18 to 49 made up the donors. Study-wide results and caveats: Unshared clonotypes carried lower generation probabilities than those common to all four donors. Naive CD4 clonotypes were shared across a handful of donors at roughly 4.6%.

The protocol was immunoSEQ multiplex PCR, while the TCRdb copy is restricted to in-frame clones and leaves out a portion. The repertoire holds around 2.1 million clones, with 85% to 95% as singletons. The specimen was naive CD8+ T cells from PBMCs. The chain recombines TRBV6-5 with TRBJ1-1; D might be TRBD1 (6 bases). This TCR derives from a young man in good health. Some clones in this sample may be carry-over from other donors' samples. In DNA, the CDR3 is TGTGCCAGCAGCCGAGGACAGTCTGAAGCTTTCTTT. This codes for CASSRGQSEAFF.